The TCR beta chain described here comes from a study of metastatic and nonmetastatic thyroid tumors. For the study at large: Malignant and benign thyroid patients had repertoires compared in peripheral blood and tumor or nodule tissue.

Study observations and caveats: Malignant thyroid tumors reportedly exceeded benign nodules significantly in TCR beta diversity, with the difference appearing in blood and tumor.

The CDR3 loop spans 14 amino acids. V gave up 11 bases and J gave up 4 bases, with 18 bases separating them. Per the germline V gene, CDR1 is MDHEN and CDR2 is SYDVKM. Until they underwent thyroid surgery, no patient had received any treatment. Original processing methods: CDR3 was compared across clinicopathological groups, and the resulting differences were used to build a distant-metastasis classifier for papillary thyroid cancer. TCRdb reprocessed the PCR reads using MiXCR. The V and J calls were not made by the authors but by TCRdb's processing. The sample yields under 20,000 clones, approximately 15% seen once. Ten or more counts support this clone. Its antigen remains unknown.

This sequence was found in a male donor with papillary thyroid cancer or a benign thyroid nodule (not recorded which). Some clones in this sample may be carry-over from other donors' samples. This chain joins TRBV28 and TRBJ1-5; possible D gene TRBD1, 5 bases. Source material: blood. The CDR3 coding sequence is TGTGCCGGAAGACCCGGGACGGATAATCAGCCCCAGCATTTT. This translates into CAGRPGTDNQPQHF.